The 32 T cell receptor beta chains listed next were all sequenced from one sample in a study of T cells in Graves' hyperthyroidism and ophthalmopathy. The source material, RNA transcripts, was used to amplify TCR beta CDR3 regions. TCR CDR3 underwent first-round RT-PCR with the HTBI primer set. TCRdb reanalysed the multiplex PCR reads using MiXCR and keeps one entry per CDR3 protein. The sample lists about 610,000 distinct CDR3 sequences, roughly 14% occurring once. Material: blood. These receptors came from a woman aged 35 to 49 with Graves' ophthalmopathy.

CDR3 DNA sequence: TGTGCCAGCAGCCCGGGACAGTCTAGTGGCTACACCTTC. Amino acid sequence: CASSPGQSSGYTF. This chain connects TRBV12-3 or TRBV12-4 to TRBJ1-2, with 7 bases aligning to TRBD1. The CDR3 is made up of 13 amino acids. V dropped 6 bases and J dropped 7; count of bases not matched to a gene: 8.

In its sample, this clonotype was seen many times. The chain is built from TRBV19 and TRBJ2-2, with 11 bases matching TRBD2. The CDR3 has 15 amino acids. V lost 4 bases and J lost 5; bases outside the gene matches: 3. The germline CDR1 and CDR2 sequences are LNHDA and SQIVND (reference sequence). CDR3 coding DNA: TGTGCCAGTAGTACTCGGACTAGCGGGACCGGGGAGCTGTTTTTT. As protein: CASSTRTSGTGELFF.

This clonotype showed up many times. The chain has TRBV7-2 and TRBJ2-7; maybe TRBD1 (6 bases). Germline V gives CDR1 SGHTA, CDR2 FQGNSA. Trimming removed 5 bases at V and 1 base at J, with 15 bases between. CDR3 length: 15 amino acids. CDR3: CASSSPDRPSYEQYF. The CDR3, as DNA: TGTGCCAGCAGCAGCCCCGACAGGCCTTCCTACGAGCAGTACTTC.

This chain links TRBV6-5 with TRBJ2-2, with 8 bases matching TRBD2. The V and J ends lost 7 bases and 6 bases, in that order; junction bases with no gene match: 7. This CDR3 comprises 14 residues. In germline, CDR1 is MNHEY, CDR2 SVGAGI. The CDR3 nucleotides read TGTGCCAGCACTTCAAGCGGGAGAGCCGGGGAGCTGTTTTTT. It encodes CASTSSGRAGELFF.

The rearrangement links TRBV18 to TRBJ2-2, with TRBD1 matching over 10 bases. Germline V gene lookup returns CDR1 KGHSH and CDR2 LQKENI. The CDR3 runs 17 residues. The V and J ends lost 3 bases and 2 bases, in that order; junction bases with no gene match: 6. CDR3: CASSPYDRGPNTGELFF. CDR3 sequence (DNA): TGTGCCAGCTCACCGTATGACAGGGGGCCTAACACCGGGGAGCTGTTTTTT. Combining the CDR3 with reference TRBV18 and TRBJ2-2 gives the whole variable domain NAGVMQNPRHLVRRRGQEARLRCSPMKGHSHVYWYRQLPEEGLKFMVYLQKENIIDESGMPKERFSAEFPKEGPSILRIQQVVRGDSAAYFCASSPYDRGPNTGELFFGEGSRLTVL.

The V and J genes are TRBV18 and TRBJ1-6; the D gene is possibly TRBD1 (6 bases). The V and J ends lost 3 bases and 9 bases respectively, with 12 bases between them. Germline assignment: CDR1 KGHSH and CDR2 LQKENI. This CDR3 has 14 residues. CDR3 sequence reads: CASSPRTGSSPLHF. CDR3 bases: TGTGCCAGCTCACCGCGTACAGGGAGTTCACCCCTCCACTTT.

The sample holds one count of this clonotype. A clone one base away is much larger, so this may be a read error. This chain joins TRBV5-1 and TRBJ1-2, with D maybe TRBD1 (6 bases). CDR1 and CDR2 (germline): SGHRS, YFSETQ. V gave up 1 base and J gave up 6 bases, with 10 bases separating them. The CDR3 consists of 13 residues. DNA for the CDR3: TGCGCCAGCAGCTTGCCAGAGGGGGATGGCTACACCTTC. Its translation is CASSLPEGDGYTF. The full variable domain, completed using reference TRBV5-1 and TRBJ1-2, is KAGVTQTPRYLIKTRGQQVTLSCSPISGHRSVSWYQQTPGQGLQFLFEYFSETQRNKGNFPGRFSGRQFSNSRSEMNVSTLELGDSALYLCASSLPEGDGYTFGSGTRLTVV.

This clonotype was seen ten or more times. The DNA for the CDR3 is TGTGCCAGCAGTTCTACGGACCTATCACCCCTCCACTTT. Translated, it gives CASSSTDLSPLHF. This sequence joins TRBV6-1 and TRBJ1-6; D ambiguous. Germline V gene data show CDR1 as MNHNS and CDR2 as SASEGT. The CDR3 loop spans 13 amino acids. With 5 bases removed from V and 10 bases from J, the gap between germline ends came to 12 bases.

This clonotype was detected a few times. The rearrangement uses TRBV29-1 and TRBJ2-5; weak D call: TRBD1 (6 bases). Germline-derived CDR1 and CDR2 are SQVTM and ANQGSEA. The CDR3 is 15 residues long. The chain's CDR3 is CRGFGDIERQETQYF. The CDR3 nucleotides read TGCAGGGGTTTCGGGGACATAGAGAGGCAAGAGACCCAGTACTTC.

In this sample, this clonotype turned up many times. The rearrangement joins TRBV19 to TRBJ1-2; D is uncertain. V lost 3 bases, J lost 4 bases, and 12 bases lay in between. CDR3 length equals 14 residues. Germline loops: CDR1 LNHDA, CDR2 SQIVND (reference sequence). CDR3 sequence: CASSILQPAYGYTF. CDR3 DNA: TGTGCCAGTAGTATTTTACAGCCAGCCTATGGCTACACCTTC.

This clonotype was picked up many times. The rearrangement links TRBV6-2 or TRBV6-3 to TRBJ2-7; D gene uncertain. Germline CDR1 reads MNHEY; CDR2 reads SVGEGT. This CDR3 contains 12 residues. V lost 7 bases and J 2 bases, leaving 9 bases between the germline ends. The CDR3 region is CASKLPPYEQYF. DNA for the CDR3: TGTGCCAGCAAGTTACCGCCCTACGAGCAGTACTTC.

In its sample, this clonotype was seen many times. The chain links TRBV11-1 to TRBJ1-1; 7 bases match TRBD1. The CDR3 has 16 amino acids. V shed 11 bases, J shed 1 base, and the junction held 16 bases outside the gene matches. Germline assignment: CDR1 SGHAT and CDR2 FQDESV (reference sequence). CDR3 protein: CAYEGAAGGANTEAFF. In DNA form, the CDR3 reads TGTGCCTACGAGGGGGCTGCAGGTGGGGCGAACACTGAAGCTTTCTTT.

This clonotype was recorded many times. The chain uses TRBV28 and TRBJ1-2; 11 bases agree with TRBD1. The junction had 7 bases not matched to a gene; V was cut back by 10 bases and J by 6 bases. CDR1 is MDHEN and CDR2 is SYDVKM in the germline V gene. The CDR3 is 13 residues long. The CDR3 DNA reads TGTGCCATTGGACAGGGGGCAGTGGATGGCTACACCTTC. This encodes CAIGQGAVDGYTF.

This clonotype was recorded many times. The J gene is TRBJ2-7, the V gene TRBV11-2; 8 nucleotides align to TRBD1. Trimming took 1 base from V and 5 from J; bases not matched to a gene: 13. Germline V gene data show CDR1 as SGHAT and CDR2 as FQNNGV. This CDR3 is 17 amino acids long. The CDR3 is CASSLVGARTGLDEQYF. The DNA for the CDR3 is TGTGCCAGCAGCTTAGTAGGGGCCAGGACAGGGCTCGACGAGCAGTACTTC.

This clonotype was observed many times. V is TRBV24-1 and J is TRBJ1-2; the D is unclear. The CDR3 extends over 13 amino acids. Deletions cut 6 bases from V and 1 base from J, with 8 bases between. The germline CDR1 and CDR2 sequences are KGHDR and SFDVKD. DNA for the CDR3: TGTGCCACCAGTCAAGGAGGTAACTATGGCTACACCTTC. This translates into CATSQGGNYGYTF.

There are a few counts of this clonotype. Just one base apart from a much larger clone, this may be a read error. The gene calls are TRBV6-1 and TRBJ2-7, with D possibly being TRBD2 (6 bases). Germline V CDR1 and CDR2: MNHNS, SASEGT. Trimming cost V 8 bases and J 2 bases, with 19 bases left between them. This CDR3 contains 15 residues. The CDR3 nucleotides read TGTGCCAGCGGACCAACTGGCGGGATGCCCTACGAGCAGTACTTC. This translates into CASGPTGGMPYEQYF.

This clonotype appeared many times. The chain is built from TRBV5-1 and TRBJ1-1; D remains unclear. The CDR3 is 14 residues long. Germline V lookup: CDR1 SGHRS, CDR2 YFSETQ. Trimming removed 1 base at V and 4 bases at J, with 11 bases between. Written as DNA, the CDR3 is TGCGCCAGCAGCTTGTCCGTGGGAACCACTGAAGCTTTCTTT. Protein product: CASSLSVGTTEAFF.

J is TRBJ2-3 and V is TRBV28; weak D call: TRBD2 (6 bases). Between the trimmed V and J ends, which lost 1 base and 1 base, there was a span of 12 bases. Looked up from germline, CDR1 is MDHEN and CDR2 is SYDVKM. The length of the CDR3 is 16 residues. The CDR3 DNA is TGTGCCAGCAGTTTATCTCCTAGCGCACGCACAGATACGCAGTATTTT. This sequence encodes CASSLSPSARTDTQYF.

The CDR3 reads CASGKAGRGTETQYF. The CDR3 coding sequence is TGTGCCAGCGGTAAAGCAGGGAGAGGGACAGAGACCCAGTACTTC. The chain has TRBV27 and TRBJ2-5; D is possibly TRBD1 or TRBD2 (5 bases each). Germline values: CDR1 MNHEY, CDR2 SMNVEV (reference sequence). V lost 8 bases, J lost 4 bases, and 20 bases lay in between. There are 15 residues in the CDR3.

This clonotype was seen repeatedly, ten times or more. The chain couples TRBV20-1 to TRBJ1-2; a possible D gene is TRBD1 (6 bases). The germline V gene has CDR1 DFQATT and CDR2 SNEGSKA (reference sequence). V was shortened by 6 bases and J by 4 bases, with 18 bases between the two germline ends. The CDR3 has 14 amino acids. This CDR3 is CSAIPTGVAYGYTF. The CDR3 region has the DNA TGCAGTGCAATTCCGACAGGCGTTGCCTATGGCTACACCTTC.

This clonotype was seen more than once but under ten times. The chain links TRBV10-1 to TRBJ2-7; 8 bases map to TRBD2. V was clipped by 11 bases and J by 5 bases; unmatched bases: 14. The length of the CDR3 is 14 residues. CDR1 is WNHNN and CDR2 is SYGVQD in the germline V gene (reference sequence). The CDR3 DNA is TGCGCCCGGGGAAGCGGGAGACTGGTCCACGAGCAGTACTTC. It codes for CARGSGRLVHEQYF.

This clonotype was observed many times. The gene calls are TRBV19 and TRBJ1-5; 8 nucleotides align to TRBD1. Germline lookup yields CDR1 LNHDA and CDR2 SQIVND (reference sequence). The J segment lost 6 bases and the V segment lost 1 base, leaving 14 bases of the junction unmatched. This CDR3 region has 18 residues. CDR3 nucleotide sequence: TGTGCCAGTAGTATAGGTGGGACAGGATATTTTAAGGGTCAGCCCCAGCATTTT. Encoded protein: CASSIGGTGYFKGQPQHF. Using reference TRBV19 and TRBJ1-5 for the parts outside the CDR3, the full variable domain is DGGITQSPKYLFRKEGQNVTLSCEQNLNHDAMYWYRQDPGQGLRLIYYSQIVNDFQKGDIAEGYSVSREKKESFPLTVTSAQKNPTAFYLCASSIGGTGYFKGQPQHFGDGTRLSIL.

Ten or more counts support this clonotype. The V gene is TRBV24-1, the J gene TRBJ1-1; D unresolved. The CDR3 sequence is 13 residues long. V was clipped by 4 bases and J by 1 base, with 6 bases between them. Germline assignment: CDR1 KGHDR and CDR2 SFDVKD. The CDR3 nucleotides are TGTGCCACCAGTGACGTGGGGAACACTGAAGCTTTCTTT. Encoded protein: CATSDVGNTEAFF.

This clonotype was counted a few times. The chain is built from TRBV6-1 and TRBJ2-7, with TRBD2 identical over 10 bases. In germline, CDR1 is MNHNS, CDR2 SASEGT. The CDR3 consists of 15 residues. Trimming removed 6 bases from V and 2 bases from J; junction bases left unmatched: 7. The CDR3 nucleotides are TGTGCCAGCAGCAAGGGACTAGCGCAGACCTACGAGCAGTACTTC. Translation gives CASSKGLAQTYEQYF.

Here the CDR3 reads CASSFLLTGELFF. Here the CDR3 DNA reads TGTGCCAGCAGTTTTTTGCTCACCGGGGAGCTGTTTTTT. The chain combines TRBV12-3 or TRBV12-4 with TRBJ2-2, with D uncertain. The ends were cut back, 3 bases at V and 4 bases at J, with 6 bases in the middle. The CDR3 consists of 13 residues.

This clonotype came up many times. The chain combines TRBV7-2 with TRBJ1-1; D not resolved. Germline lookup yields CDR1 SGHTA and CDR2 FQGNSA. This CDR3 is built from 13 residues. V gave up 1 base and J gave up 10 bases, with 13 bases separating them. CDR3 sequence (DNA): TGTGCCAGCAGCTTAGGGGGAGCCGAGGGAGCTTTCTTT. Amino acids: CASSLGGAEGAFF. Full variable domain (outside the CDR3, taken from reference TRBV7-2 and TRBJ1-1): GAGVSQSPSNKVTEKGKDVELRCDPISGHTALYWYRQSLGQGLEFLIYFQGNSAPDKSGLPSDRFSAERTGGSVSTLTIQRTQQEDSAVYLCASSLGGAEGAFFGQGTRLTVV.

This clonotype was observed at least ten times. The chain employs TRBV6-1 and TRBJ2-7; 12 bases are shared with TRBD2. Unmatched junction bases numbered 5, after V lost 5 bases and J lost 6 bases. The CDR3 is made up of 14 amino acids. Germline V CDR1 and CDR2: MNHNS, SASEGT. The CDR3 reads CASSRLAGEVEQYF. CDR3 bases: TGTGCCAGCAGTCGACTAGCGGGAGAGGTCGAGCAGTACTTC.

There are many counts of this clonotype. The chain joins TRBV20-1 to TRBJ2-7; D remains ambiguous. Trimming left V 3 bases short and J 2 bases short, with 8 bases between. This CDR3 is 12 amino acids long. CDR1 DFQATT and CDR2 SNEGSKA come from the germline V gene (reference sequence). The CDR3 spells CSARANAYEQYF. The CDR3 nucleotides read TGCAGTGCTAGGGCCAACGCCTACGAGCAGTACTTC.

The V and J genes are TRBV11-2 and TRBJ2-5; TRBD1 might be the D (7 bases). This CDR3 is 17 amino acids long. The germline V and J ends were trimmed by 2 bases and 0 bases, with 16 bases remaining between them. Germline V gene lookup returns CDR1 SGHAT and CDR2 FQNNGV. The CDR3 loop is CASSLKGAGLHQETQYF. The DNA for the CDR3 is TGTGCCAGCAGCTTAAAGGGGGCGGGGTTACACCAAGAGACCCAGTACTTC.

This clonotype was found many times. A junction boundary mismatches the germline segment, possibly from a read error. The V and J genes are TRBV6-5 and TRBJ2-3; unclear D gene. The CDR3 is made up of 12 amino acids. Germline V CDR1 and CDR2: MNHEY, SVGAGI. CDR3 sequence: CASNYLANTQYF. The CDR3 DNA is TGTGCCAGCAATTACCTCGCAAATACGCAGTATTTT.

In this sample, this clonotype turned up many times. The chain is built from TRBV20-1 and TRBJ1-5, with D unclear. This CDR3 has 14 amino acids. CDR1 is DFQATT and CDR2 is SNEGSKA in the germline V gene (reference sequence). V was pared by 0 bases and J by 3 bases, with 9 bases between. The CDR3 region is CSAREWQANQPQHF. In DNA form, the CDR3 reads TGCAGTGCTAGAGAATGGCAGGCCAATCAGCCCCAGCATTTT.

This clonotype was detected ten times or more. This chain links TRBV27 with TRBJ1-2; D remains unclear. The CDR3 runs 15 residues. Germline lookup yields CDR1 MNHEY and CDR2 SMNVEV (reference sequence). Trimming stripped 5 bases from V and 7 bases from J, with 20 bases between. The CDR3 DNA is TGTGCCAGCAGTCCCTCGGACGGCGGCTATGGTGGCTACACCTTC. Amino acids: CASSPSDGGYGGYTF.